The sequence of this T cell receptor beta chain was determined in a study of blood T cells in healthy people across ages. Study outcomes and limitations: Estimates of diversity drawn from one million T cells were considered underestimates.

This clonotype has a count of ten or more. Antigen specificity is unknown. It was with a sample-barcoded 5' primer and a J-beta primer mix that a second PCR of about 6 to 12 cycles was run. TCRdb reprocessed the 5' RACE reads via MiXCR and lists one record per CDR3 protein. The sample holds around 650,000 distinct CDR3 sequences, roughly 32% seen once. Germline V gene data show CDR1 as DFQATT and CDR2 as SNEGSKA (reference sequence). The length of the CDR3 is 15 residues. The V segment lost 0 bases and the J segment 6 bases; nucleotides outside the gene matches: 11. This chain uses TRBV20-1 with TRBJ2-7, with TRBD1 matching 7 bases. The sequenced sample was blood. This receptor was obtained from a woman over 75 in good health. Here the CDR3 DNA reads TGCAGTGCTAGAGATGAGAAGGGGGCCCCCGGCGAGCAGTACTTC. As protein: CSARDEKGAPGEQYF.